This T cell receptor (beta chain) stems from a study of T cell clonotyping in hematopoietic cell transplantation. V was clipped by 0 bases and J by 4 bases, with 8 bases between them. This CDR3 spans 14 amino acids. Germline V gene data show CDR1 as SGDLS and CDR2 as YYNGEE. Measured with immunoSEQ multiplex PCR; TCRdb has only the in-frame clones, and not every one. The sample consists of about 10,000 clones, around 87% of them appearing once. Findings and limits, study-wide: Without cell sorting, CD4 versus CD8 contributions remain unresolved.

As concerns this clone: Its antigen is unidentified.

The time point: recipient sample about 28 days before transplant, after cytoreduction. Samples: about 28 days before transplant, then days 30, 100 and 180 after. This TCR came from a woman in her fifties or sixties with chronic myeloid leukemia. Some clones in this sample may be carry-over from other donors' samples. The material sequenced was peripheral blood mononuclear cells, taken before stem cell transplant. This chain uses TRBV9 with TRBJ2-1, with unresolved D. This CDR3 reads CASSVGVAYNEQFF. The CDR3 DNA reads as TGTGCCAGCAGCGTAGGGGTAGCTTACAATGAGCAGTTCTTC.